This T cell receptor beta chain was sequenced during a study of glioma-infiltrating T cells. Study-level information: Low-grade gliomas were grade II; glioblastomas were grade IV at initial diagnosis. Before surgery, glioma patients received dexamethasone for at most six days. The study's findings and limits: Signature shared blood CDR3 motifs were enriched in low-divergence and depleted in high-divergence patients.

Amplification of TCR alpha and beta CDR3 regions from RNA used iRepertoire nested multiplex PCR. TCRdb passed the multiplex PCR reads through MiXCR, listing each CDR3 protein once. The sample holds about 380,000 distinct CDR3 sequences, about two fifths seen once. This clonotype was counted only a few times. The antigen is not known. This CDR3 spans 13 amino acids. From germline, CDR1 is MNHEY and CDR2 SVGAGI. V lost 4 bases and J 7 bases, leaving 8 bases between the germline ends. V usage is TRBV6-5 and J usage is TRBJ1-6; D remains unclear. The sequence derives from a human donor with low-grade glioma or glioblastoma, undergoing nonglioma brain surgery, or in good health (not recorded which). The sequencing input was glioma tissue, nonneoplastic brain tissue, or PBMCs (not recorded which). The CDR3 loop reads CASSSWRNSPLHF. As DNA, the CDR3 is TGTGCCAGCAGTTCCTGGAGGAATTCACCCCTCCACTTT.